This passage covers 24 T cell receptor beta chains from one sample sequenced in a study of regulatory T cells in long-lasting Graves disease. Construction of the TCR beta libraries employed iRepertoire HTBI primers in conjunction with Arm-PCR of CDR3 regions. MiXCR, run by TCRdb on the multiplex PCR reads, gives a single entry per CDR3 protein. The sample records roughly 300,000 distinct CDR3 sequences, 20% being singletons. Time point reported: persistent/refractory GD, antithyroid drugs over 5 years with positive TRAb. Following extraction of RNA from PBMCs, that RNA was used to make the TCR library. Sequencing was performed on peripheral blood mononuclear cells (PBMCs), taken when the disease was refractory, from a patient treated with antithyroid drugs. Receptor source: a female donor with Graves disease.

In this sample, this clonotype turned up a few times. This chain connects TRBV20-1 to TRBJ1-5; D remains ambiguous. The V and J ends lost 2 bases and 5 bases respectively, with 10 bases between them. Looked up from germline, CDR1 is DFQATT and CDR2 is SNEGSKA (reference sequence). This CDR3 is built from 13 residues. As DNA, the CDR3 is TGCAGTGCTAGACTTGGTGTAGATCAGCCCCAGCATTTT. Residues: CSARLGVDQPQHF.

The rearrangement joins TRBV14 to TRBJ2-2, with D unclear. Germline CDR1 and CDR2: SGHDN and FVKESK. The V end lost 0 bases, the J end lost 5 bases, and 10 bases lay between the germline ends. The CDR3 covers 15 residues. This CDR3 reads CASSQEKRSTGELFF. CDR3 DNA sequence: TGTGCCAGCAGCCAAGAAAAACGGTCTACCGGGGAGCTGTTTTTT.

There are a few counts of this clonotype. This rearrangement joins TRBV20-1 to TRBJ2-7; 7 bases agree with TRBD2. The CDR3 contains 17 residues. Germline assignment: CDR1 DFQATT and CDR2 SNEGSKA (reference sequence). CDR3 region: CGVSTGTTVPPYYEQYF. The CDR3 region has the DNA TGCGGAGTATCCACCGGGACTACCGTTCCCCCTTATTACGAGCAGTACTTC.

In this sample, this clonotype turned up many times. The chain has TRBV28 and TRBJ1-2; D may be TRBD1 (6 bases). The V and J ends lost 8 bases and 5 bases respectively, with 9 bases between them. CDR3 length: 11 amino acids. In germline, CDR1 is MDHEN, CDR2 SYDVKM. CDR3 region: CASRGGYGYTF. As DNA, the CDR3 is TGTGCCAGCCGAGGGGGATATGGCTACACCTTC.

There are a few counts of this clonotype. J is TRBJ2-6 and V is TRBV7-2; 8 bases line up with TRBD2. The length of the CDR3 is 20 residues. Looked up from germline, CDR1 is SGHTA and CDR2 is FQGNSA. The J segment lost 0 bases and the V segment lost 6 bases, leaving 16 bases of the junction unmatched. The CDR3 DNA reads as TGTGCCAGCAGACTGCGGGGGTCGTTAGCGGGACACTCTGGGGCCAACGTCCTGACTTTC. This translates into CASRLRGSLAGHSGANVLTF.

This clonotype occurred many times. The chain combines TRBV29-1 with TRBJ2-7; possible D gene TRBD1, 6 bases. The CDR3 spans 11 residues. With 6 bases removed from V and 4 bases from J, the gap between germline ends came to 10 bases. Per the germline V gene, CDR1 is SQVTM and CDR2 is ANQGSEA. The CDR3 DNA follows: TGCAGCGTCCTACAGGGTTACGAGCAGTACTTC. This sequence encodes CSVLQGYEQYF.

The chain carries TRBV5-4 and TRBJ1-2, with 10 bases fitting TRBD1. The length of the CDR3 is 16 residues. Germline loops: CDR1 SGHNT, CDR2 YYREEE (reference sequence). After removal of 4 bases from V and 7 bases from J, the junction contained 13 bases not matched to a gene. The CDR3 DNA is TGTGCCAGCAGCCGGGGGACAGGGGCCCCTTGGAGTGGCTACACCTTC. Translating gives CASSRGTGAPWSGYTF.

This clonotype was seen once. The chain recombines TRBV30 with TRBJ2-5; D unresolved. Between the trimmed V and J ends, which lost 0 bases and 7 bases, there was a span of 9 bases. Germline V gene lookup returns CDR1 GTSNPN and CDR2 SVGIG (reference sequence). CDR3 length: 12 residues. The CDR3 bases are TGTGCCTGGAGTGTACTCGTCGGGACCCAGTACTTC. It codes for CAWSVLVGTQYF.

This clonotype was seen many times. The V call is TRBV28, the J call TRBJ2-5; 7 bases are a match to TRBD1. The J segment lost 9 bases and the V segment lost 6 bases, leaving 10 bases of the junction unmatched. Germline CDR1 reads MDHEN; CDR2 reads SYDVKM. CDR3 size: 13 residues. The CDR3 DNA reads TGTGCCAGCAGCCTGGGACAGACCAGGGCCCAGTACTTC. This translates into CASSLGQTRAQYF.

This clonotype was observed at least ten times. The chain employs TRBV12-5 and TRBJ2-2; 14 bases agree with TRBD2. CDR1 is LGHNT, CDR2 FRNRAP, per germline. Losses at the gene ends were 4 bases for V and 6 bases for J; bases not matched to a gene: 4. CDR3 size: 16 residues. The CDR3 sequence: CASGWGLAGVSGELFF. CDR3 DNA: TGTGCTAGTGGTTGGGGACTAGCGGGAGTATCCGGGGAGCTGTTTTTT.

The gene calls are TRBV18 and TRBJ2-5; 15 bases are shared with TRBD2. The trim removed 3 bases at V and 5 bases at J, leaving 4 bases unmatched. There are 16 residues in the CDR3. Per germline, CDR1 KGHSH and CDR2 LQKENI. CDR3 residues: CASSPGLAGGGETQYF. DNA for the CDR3: TGTGCCAGCTCACCGGGACTAGCGGGAGGCGGCGAGACCCAGTACTTC.

In this sample, this clonotype turned up a few times. V is TRBV6-4 and J is TRBJ1-1; D remains ambiguous. V lost 7 bases and J lost 6, with 9 bases in between. Germline CDR1 is MRHNA and CDR2 is SNTAGT. The CDR3 spans 11 residues. In DNA, the CDR3 is TGTGCCAGCAACAAATGGTCTGAAGCTTTCTTT. Translation: CASNKWSEAFF.

This clonotype showed up just a few times. The chain links TRBV7-2 to TRBJ2-2; D remains ambiguous. Germline CDR1 and CDR2: SGHTA and FQGNSA. V was trimmed by 6 bases and J by 4 bases, leaving 12 bases between them. CDR3 length: 14 amino acids. CDR3 protein: CASSGRAFTGELFF. The CDR3, as DNA: TGTGCCAGCAGTGGTAGGGCATTCACCGGGGAGCTGTTTTTT. The full variable domain, its missing parts supplied by reference TRBV7-2 and TRBJ2-2, is GAGVSQSPSNKVTEKGKDVELRCDPISGHTALYWYRQSLGQGLEFLIYFQGNSAPDKSGLPSDRFSAERTGGSVSTLTIQRTQQEDSAVYLCASSGRAFTGELFFGEGSRLTVL.

The CDR3 loop reads CASSPQPREAKNIQYF. CDR3 DNA: TGTGCCAGCAGCCCCCAACCCCGGGAAGCCAAAAACATTCAGTACTTC. The V gene is TRBV5-5, the J gene TRBJ2-4, with a possible D match to TRBD2 (5 bases). The germline CDR1 and CDR2 sequences are SGHKS and YYEKEE (reference sequence). The germline V and J ends were trimmed by 4 bases and 0 bases, with 14 bases remaining between them. CDR3 length equals 16 residues.

This clonotype was observed a few times. The V gene is TRBV5-1, the J gene TRBJ2-7; D assignment may be TRBD1 or TRBD2 (5 bases each). The CDR3 has 14 residues. Trimming cost V 2 bases and J 3 bases, with 12 bases left between them. Per the germline V gene, CDR1 is SGHRS and CDR2 is YFSETQ. CDR3 amino acids: CASSFGAALYEQYF. For the CDR3, the DNA is TGCGCCAGCAGCTTCGGGGCCGCCCTCTACGAGCAGTACTTC.

This clonotype has at least ten counts. The chain recombines TRBV19 with TRBJ1-4; unclear D gene. CDR1 is LNHDA and CDR2 is SQIVND in the germline V gene (reference sequence). The ends were cut back, 7 bases at V and 4 bases at J, with 19 bases in the middle. The CDR3 totals 16 residues. The CDR3 DNA sequence: TGTGCCAGTACCGAAGCCCCAGTACCCTTTAATGAAAAACTGTTTTTT. This sequence encodes CASTEAPVPFNEKLFF.

This chain links TRBV7-9 with TRBJ2-1; maybe TRBD2 (6 bases). V was cut by 2 bases and J by 1 base, with 21 bases left in between. This CDR3 region has 19 residues. Germline V gene lookup returns CDR1 SEHNR and CDR2 FQNEAQ (reference sequence). The CDR3 is CASSLRPGLVRESYNEQFF. CDR3 coding DNA: TGTGCCAGCAGCTTACGACCCGGCCTGGTTCGGGAGTCCTACAATGAGCAGTTCTTC.

The chain is built from TRBV2 and TRBJ1-5; D unresolved. This CDR3 has 14 amino acids. Germline V gene lookup returns CDR1 SNHLY and CDR2 FYNNEI. Between the trimmed V and J ends, which lost 7 bases and 2 bases, there was a span of 12 bases. CDR3 amino acids: CASTNSWGNQPQHF. In DNA, the CDR3 is TGTGCCAGCACGAACAGCTGGGGCAATCAGCCCCAGCATTTT. The full variable domain, completed using reference TRBV2 and TRBJ1-5, is EPEVTQTPSHQVTQMGQEVILRCVPISNHLYFYWYRQILGQKVEFLVSFYNNEISEKSEIFDDQFSVERPDGSNFTLKIRSTKLEDSAMYFCASTNSWGNQPQHFGDGTRLSIL.

This clonotype was counted ten times or more. The chain joins TRBV18 to TRBJ2-7, with D perhaps matching TRBD2 (5 bases). Trimming removed 3 bases from V and 7 bases from J, with 13 bases in between. The CDR3 contains 13 residues. Germline CDR1 reads KGHSH; CDR2 reads LQKENI. The CDR3 spells CASSPRTGSEQYF. The DNA of the CDR3 is TGTGCCAGCTCACCGCGGACGGGATCGGAGCAGTACTTC.

This clonotype was observed many times. The chain carries TRBV24-1 and TRBJ1-5, with 9 nucleotides matching TRBD1. Germline V gene lookup returns CDR1 KGHDR and CDR2 SFDVKD. The length of the CDR3 is 17 residues. V lost 3 bases, J lost 4 bases, and 9 bases stayed unmatched. The CDR3 loop reads CATSDNSGQGSNQPQHF. CDR3 nucleotides: TGTGCCACCAGTGATAATTCGGGACAGGGCTCTAATCAGCCCCAGCATTTT.

This clonotype was observed many times. The chain couples TRBV5-1 to TRBJ2-2, with 11 bases identical to TRBD2. Germline V CDR1 and CDR2: SGHRS, YFSETQ. V dropped 5 bases and J dropped 6; count of bases not matched to a gene: 6. CDR3 length: 15 amino acids. The DNA of the CDR3 is TGCGCCAGCAGGGAACTAGCGGGAGCCCCCGGGGAGCTGTTTTTT. Protein: CASRELAGAPGELFF.

Many counts were recorded for this clonotype. The V and J genes are TRBV11-2 and TRBJ2-2; either TRBD1 or TRBD2 may fit D (5 bases each). V lost 5 bases and J lost 2, with 18 bases in between. Germline V gives CDR1 SGHAT, CDR2 FQNNGV. The CDR3 sequence is 17 residues long. CDR3 nucleotides: TGTGCCAGCAGCACCATCTCCGGGACCCTCAACACCGGGGAGCTGTTTTTT. It specifies CASSTISGTLNTGELFF.

This clonotype has ten or more counts. The V and J genes are TRBV28 and TRBJ1-1; unclear D gene. Looked up from germline, CDR1 is MDHEN and CDR2 is SYDVKM. V lost 0 bases and J 10 bases, leaving 21 bases between the germline ends. This CDR3 has 16 amino acids. The DNA for the CDR3 is TGTGCCAGCAGTTTATGGGGTCTGACTGTACCGGGTGGAGCTTTCTTT. It codes for CASSLWGLTVPGGAFF.

The chain uses TRBV27 and TRBJ2-4; D perhaps matches TRBD2 (5 bases). Germline V lookup: CDR1 MNHEY, CDR2 SMNVEV (reference sequence). V was pared by 5 bases and J by 0 bases, with 8 bases between. CDR3 length: 14 residues. CDR3 protein: CASSSRGAKNIQYF. CDR3 coding DNA: TGTGCCAGCAGTAGCCGGGGAGCCAAAAACATTCAGTACTTC.